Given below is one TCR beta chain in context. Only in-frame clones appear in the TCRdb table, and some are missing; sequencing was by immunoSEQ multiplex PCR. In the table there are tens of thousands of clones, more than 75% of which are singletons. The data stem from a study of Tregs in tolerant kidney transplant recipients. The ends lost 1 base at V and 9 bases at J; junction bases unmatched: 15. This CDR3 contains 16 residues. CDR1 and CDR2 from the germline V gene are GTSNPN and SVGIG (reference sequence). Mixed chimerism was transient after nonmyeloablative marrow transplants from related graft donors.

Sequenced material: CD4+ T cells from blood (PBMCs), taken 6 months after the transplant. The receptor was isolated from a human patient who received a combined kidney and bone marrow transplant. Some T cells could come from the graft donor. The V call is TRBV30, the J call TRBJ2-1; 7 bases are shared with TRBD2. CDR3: CAWSAGKWTRVGEQFF. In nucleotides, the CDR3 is TGTGCCTGGAGTGCAGGGAAATGGACTAGAGTGGGTGAGCAGTTCTTC.